The 30 T cell receptor beta chains in this list originate from one sample, sequenced in a study of identical twins. In TCRdb, the 5' RACE reads were re-called with MiXCR into one record per CDR3 protein. This repertoire shows approximately 670,000 distinct CDR3 sequences, 5.5% to 7.5% found once; its top ten account for approximately 1.6%. Sequences were obtained from naive T cells sorted from blood. The source of these receptors is a young man in good health.

In this sample, this clonotype turned up many times. This chain uses TRBV6-1 with TRBJ2-7; D remains ambiguous. Per germline, CDR1 MNHNS and CDR2 SASEGT. V lost 8 bases and J lost 2, with 7 bases in between. CDR3 length: 11 residues. As DNA, the CDR3 is TGTGCCAGCGGGGATACCTACGAGCAGTACGTC. Amino acid sequence: CASGDTYEQYV.

The rearrangement uses TRBV12-3 or TRBV12-4 and TRBJ1-4; 8 nucleotides line up with TRBD1. This CDR3 contains 13 residues. J gave up 8 bases and V 7 bases, and 6 bases lay outside the gene matches. CDR3 in amino acids: CASTQGAGEKLFF. The CDR3 DNA is TGTGCCAGCACCCAGGGGGCTGGCGAAAAACTGTTTTTT.

This clonotype has ten or more counts. An end of the junction does not agree with germline; a read error may underlie this. The chain recombines TRBV5-1 with TRBJ2-3; the D gene is possibly TRBD2 (5 bases). Germline CDR1 and CDR2: SGHRS and YFSETQ. The CDR3 has 14 amino acids. The CDR3 region is CASSLDRGTDTQYF. The CDR3 nucleotides are TGTGCCAGCAGCTTGGATCGGGGTACCGATACGCAGTATTTT.

This clonotype was seen at least ten times. In DNA, the CDR3 is TGTGCCAGCAGTTTTTGGGGGCTGGTCTACAATGAGCAGTTCTTC. This translates into CASSFWGLVYNEQFF. J is TRBJ2-1 and V is TRBV12-3 or TRBV12-4; a weak D match, TRBD1 (6 bases). The ends were cut back, 3 bases at V and 3 bases at J, with 12 bases in the middle. The CDR3 extends over 15 amino acids.

The sample holds many counts of this clonotype. The chain uses TRBV28 and TRBJ2-7; D ambiguous. Germline V CDR1 and CDR2: MDHEN, SYDVKM. The CDR3 spans 12 residues. V lost 4 bases and J 3 bases, leaving 7 bases between the germline ends. The CDR3 bases are TGTGCCAGCAGTTCGCTATTCTACGAGCAGTACGTC. This encodes CASSSLFYEQYV.

This clonotype was counted ten times or more. CDR3 region: CASSQGDTEAFF. The CDR3 bases are TGTGCCAGCAGTCAAGGGGACACTGAAGCTTTCTTT. The chain couples TRBV12-3 or TRBV12-4 to TRBJ1-1; D is possibly TRBD1 (5 bases). This CDR3 has 12 amino acids. Trimming pared 5 bases from V and 3 bases from J, leaving 7 bases between.

This clonotype has at least ten counts. The CDR3 sequence is CASSSTTDRGWYEQYF. The DNA for the CDR3 is TGTGCCAGCAGTTCAACGACGGACAGGGGGTGGTACGAGCAGTACTTC. J is TRBJ2-7 and V is TRBV12-3 or TRBV12-4; TRBD1 agrees at 10 bases. Unmatched junction bases numbered 10, after V lost 4 bases and J lost 4 bases. The CDR3 has 16 amino acids.

This clonotype was picked up many times. The chain uses TRBV5-5 and TRBJ2-4; 9 bases line up with TRBD1. V shed 4 bases, J shed 8 bases, and the junction held 4 bases outside the gene matches. The CDR3 has 13 amino acids. Germline-derived CDR1 and CDR2 are SGHKS and YYEKEE (reference sequence). The CDR3 sequence: CASSETGGDIQYF. Here the CDR3 DNA reads TGTGCCAGCAGCGAGACAGGGGGTGACATTCAGTACTTC. Looking up the rest from reference TRBV5-5 and TRBJ2-4 gives the full variable domain: DAGVTQSPTHLIKTRGQQVTLRCSPISGHKSVSWYQQVLGQGPQFIFQYYEKEERGRGNFPDRFSARQFPNYSSELNVNALLLGDSALYLCASSETGGDIQYFGAGTRLSVL.

This clonotype was seen many times. V gene TRBV5-1 combines with J gene TRBJ1-1; no clear D gene. The length of the CDR3 is 16 residues. The V gene's germline CDR1 is SGHRS and CDR2 YFSETQ. V was trimmed by 0 bases and J by 3 bases, leaving 15 bases between them. Written as DNA, the CDR3 is TGCGCCAGCAGCTTGGCTGTCTTCTCTGGAGACACTGAAGCTTTCTTT. Protein: CASSLAVFSGDTEAFF.

This clonotype has ten or more counts. The chain uses TRBV12-3 or TRBV12-4 and TRBJ1-1; D is unresolved. Trimming stripped 3 bases from V and 11 bases from J, with 10 bases between. The CDR3 totals 11 residues. Here the CDR3 DNA reads TGTGCCAGCAGTTTGCTTGGAGCGGCTTTCTTT. It codes for CASSLLGAAFF.

This clonotype has ten or more counts. This chain uses TRBV5-5 with TRBJ1-2; weak D call: TRBD1 (5 bases). The germline gives CDR1 SGHKS, CDR2 YYEKEE (reference sequence). V lost 4 bases, J lost 4 bases, and 14 bases lay in between. This CDR3 has 14 residues. CDR3 sequence reads: CASSEAAGPYGYTF. The CDR3 coding sequence is TGTGCCAGCAGCGAGGCCGCAGGGCCCTATGGCTACACCTTC.

In this sample, this clonotype turned up many times. The rearrangement uses TRBV29-1 and TRBJ2-7; D possibly corresponds to TRBD1 (6 bases). Deletions cut 7 bases from V and 2 bases from J, with 12 bases between. The CDR3 contains 12 residues. Germline V gene lookup returns CDR1 SQVTM and CDR2 ANQGSEA. CDR3 nucleotide sequence: TGCAGCGGCATTGAGGGGGCCTACGAGCAGTACTTC. Protein: CSGIEGAYEQYF.

The genes are TRBV4-3 and TRBJ1-2; D uncertain. The CDR3 runs 13 residues. Germline V lookup: CDR1 LGHNA, CDR2 YSLEER. V lost 1 base and J 8 bases, leaving 11 bases between the germline ends. The CDR3 DNA sequence: TGCGCCAGCAGCCAAGTGGGCATAGAGGGCTACACCTTC. Encoded protein: CASSQVGIEGYTF.

This clonotype was detected a few times. The chain links TRBV10-3 to TRBJ2-3; no reliable D call. Looked up from germline, CDR1 is ENHRY and CDR2 is SYGVKD. The germline V and J ends were trimmed by 4 bases and 1 base, with 12 bases remaining between them. This CDR3 is built from 15 residues. CDR3 DNA: TGTGCCATCAGTGTCACCCGATCGGGCACAGATACGCAGTATTTT. As protein: CAISVTRSGTDTQYF.

This clonotype showed up many times. The genes are TRBV3-1 and TRBJ1-1, with D possibly matching TRBD1 (6 bases). The CDR3 has 15 residues. The V and J ends lost 1 base and 5 bases respectively, with 14 bases between them. Germline CDR1 reads LGHDT; CDR2 reads YNNKEL (reference sequence). The CDR3 region is CASSQAAGGSTEAFF. The DNA for the CDR3 is TGTGCCAGCAGCCAAGCGGCTGGGGGCAGTACTGAAGCTTTCTTT.

There are many counts of this clonotype. V and J are TRBV4-3 and TRBJ2-1; TRBD2 matches at 8 bases. The CDR3 loop spans 16 amino acids. The germline V gene encodes CDR1 LGHNA and CDR2 YSLEER. Unmatched junction bases numbered 13, after V lost 0 bases and J lost 12 bases. This CDR3 reads CASSQDRVGLAGVQFF. CDR3 in DNA: TGCGCCAGCAGCCAAGATAGGGTGGGGCTAGCGGGTGTGCAGTTCTTC.

The chain carries TRBV5-1 and TRBJ1-1; a weak D match, TRBD1 (5 bases). The V end was cut by 0 bases, the J end by 8 bases, with 14 bases between. The length of the CDR3 is 14 residues. Germline V lookup: CDR1 SGHRS, CDR2 YFSETQ. CDR3 region: CASSLAGGESEAFF. The CDR3 DNA follows: TGCGCCAGCAGCTTGGCCGGGGGGGAATCGGAAGCTTTCTTT. Supplemented by reference TRBV5-1 and TRBJ1-1, the full variable domain reads KAGVTQTPRYLIKTRGQQVTLSCSPISGHRSVSWYQQTPGQGLQFLFEYFSETQRNKGNFPGRFSGRQFSNSRSEMNVSTLELGDSALYLCASSLAGGESEAFFGQGTRLTVV.

CDR3 sequence reads: CASSLKAGDTYEQYF. The CDR3 DNA is TGCGCCAGCAGCTTAAAAGCGGGAGATACCTACGAGCAGTACTTC. The rearrangement joins TRBV5-1 to TRBJ2-7; 8 bases match TRBD2. This CDR3 contains 15 residues. Trimming at V came to 2 bases and at J to 2 bases, leaving 6 bases not matched to a gene. The V gene's germline CDR1 is SGHRS and CDR2 YFSETQ. Together with reference TRBV5-1 and TRBJ2-7, the CDR3 gives the full variable domain: KAGVTQTPRYLIKTRGQQVTLSCSPISGHRSVSWYQQTPGQGLQFLFEYFSETQRNKGNFPGRFSGRQFSNSRSEMNVSTLELGDSALYLCASSLKAGDTYEQYFGPGTRLTVT.

This clonotype was detected a few times. The chain uses TRBV20-1 and TRBJ1-1, with D tentatively TRBD1 (5 bases). Germline V gives CDR1 DFQATT, CDR2 SNEGSKA (reference sequence). The CDR3 is 10 residues long. The CDR3 DNA reads as TGCGGGGCGGGGGGGACTGAAGCTTTCTTT. It encodes CGAGGTEAFF.

The CDR3: CSATGTSRGTQYF. CDR3 bases: TGCAGTGCAACCGGGACTAGTAGAGGGACCCAGTACTTC. The chain uses TRBV20-1 and TRBJ2-5; TRBD2 matches 8 bases. The V gene's germline CDR1 is DFQATT and CDR2 SNEGSKA (reference sequence). The CDR3 extends over 13 amino acids. Trimming took 6 bases from V and 7 from J; bases not matched to a gene: 10.

This clonotype was counted many times. The V gene is TRBV20-1, the J gene TRBJ2-1, with TRBD1 as a possible D gene (5 bases). The CDR3 is made up of 12 amino acids. Trimming left V 4 bases short and J 6 bases short, with 10 bases between. Germline CDR1 is DFQATT and CDR2 is SNEGSKA (reference sequence). The CDR3 DNA is TGCAGTGCTATTCCCAGGGTCAATGAGCAGTTCTTC. Its translation is CSAIPRVNEQFF.

Many counts were recorded for this clonotype. The chain couples TRBV15 to TRBJ2-1, with D perhaps matching TRBD1 or TRBD2 (5 bases each). CDR3 length: 13 residues. Trimming stripped 4 bases from V and 9 bases from J, with 13 bases between. The germline V gene encodes CDR1 LNHNV and CDR2 YYDKDF (reference sequence). The CDR3 here is CATSNLGDGEQFF. The CDR3 nucleotides are TGTGCCACCAGCAATCTGGGGGACGGTGAGCAGTTCTTC.

This clonotype was counted between two and nine times. The CDR3, as DNA: TGCGCCAGCAGCTCCGGACAGGAAAAAAATAATGAGCAGTTCTTC. Protein: CASSSGQEKNNEQFF. The chain uses TRBV5-1 and TRBJ2-1; 7 positions match TRBD1. Germline V gene sequence: CDR1 SGHRS, CDR2 YFSETQ. V trimming: 3 bases; J trimming: 7 bases; junction bases outside the gene matches: 10. The CDR3 runs 15 residues.

The table lists this clonotype with many counts. The chain's CDR3 is CASSPTGGFVNEQFF. The CDR3 region has the DNA TGTGCCAGCAGCCCGACAGGGGGTTTTGTCAATGAGCAGTTCTTC. V is TRBV5-6 and J is TRBJ2-1; 9 bases agree with TRBD1. The junction had 8 bases not matched to a gene; V was cut back by 4 bases and J by 6 bases. This CDR3 comprises 15 residues. CDR1 and CDR2 (germline): SGHDT, YYEEEE.

This clonotype was seen many times. The chain couples TRBV9 to TRBJ2-5, with D possibly TRBD1 on 6 matching bases. CDR1 and CDR2 (germline): SGDLS, YYNGEE. The CDR3 is made up of 16 amino acids. Trimming shortened V by 4 bases and J by 2 bases, and 18 bases separated the two germline ends. DNA for the CDR3: TGTGCCAGCAGCCCAACAGACAGGAGAGCTCAAGAGACCCAGTACTTC. It is translated as CASSPTDRRAQETQYF.

This clonotype occurred many times. The chain recombines TRBV5-1 with TRBJ2-2; D gene ambiguous. CDR3 length: 11 residues. Trimming removed 7 bases at V and 8 bases at J, with 9 bases between. Looked up from germline, CDR1 is SGHRS and CDR2 is YFSETQ. The CDR3 loop is CASQTQGELFF. The DNA of the CDR3 is TGCGCCAGCCAGACACAGGGGGAGCTGTTTTTT.

The genes are TRBV5-4 and TRBJ1-2; possible D gene TRBD1, 6 bases. Germline V gives CDR1 SGHNT, CDR2 YYREEE (reference sequence). The CDR3 covers 14 residues. The germline V and J ends were trimmed by 2 bases and 3 bases, with 11 bases remaining between them. The CDR3 reads CASSFSGAHYGYTF. DNA of the CDR3: TGTGCCAGCAGCTTCTCAGGGGCCCACTATGGCTACACCTTC.

This clonotype has ten or more counts. V gene TRBV10-3 combines with J gene TRBJ2-6; TRBD1 aligns across 7 bases. Trimming removed 6 bases from V and 3 bases from J; junction bases left unmatched: 5. CDR3 length: 15 amino acids. Looked up from germline, CDR1 is ENHRY and CDR2 is SYGVKD. The CDR3 nucleotides are TGTGCCATCAGGCAGGGGGAAGGTGGGGCCAACGTCCTGACTTTC. This gives the protein CAIRQGEGGANVLTF.

This clonotype has a handful of counts. The chain joins TRBV5-1 to TRBJ1-4, with D uncertain. V lost 3 bases and J lost 0, with 9 bases in between. Germline values: CDR1 SGHRS, CDR2 YFSETQ. The CDR3 totals 15 residues. CDR3 DNA sequence: TGCGCCAGCAGCTCAAACACTGCAACTAATGAAAAACTGTTTTTT. Translated, it gives CASSSNTATNEKLFF.

This clonotype has ten or more counts. This chain uses TRBV20-1 with TRBJ2-3; D is possibly TRBD1 (6 bases). This CDR3 is built from 13 residues. CDR1 and CDR2 from the germline V gene are DFQATT and SNEGSKA (reference sequence). The V end lost 3 bases, the J end lost 2 bases, and 9 bases lay between the germline ends. DNA of the CDR3: TGCAGTGCTAGGGACAGCCTCACAGATACGCAGTATTTT. This codes for CSARDSLTDTQYF.